These 12 T cell receptor beta chains came from one sample sequenced in a study of molecular identifiers for immune sequencing clone quantification. TCRdb itself ran the PCR reads through MiXCR, one entry per CDR3 protein. The data hold roughly 93,000 distinct CDR3 sequences, with approximately 23% observed a single time. Sequencing input: naive CD8+ T cells from blood, with Jurkat cell RNA spiked in. Subset indicated: FACS-sorted CD8+CD4-CCR7+CD45RA+ naive T cells. The receptors derive from a human donor in good health. Some libraries in this study had Jurkat cell RNA spiked in.

This clonotype appeared many times. The V and J genes are TRBV6-6 and TRBJ2-1; 8 nucleotides align to TRBD2. V shed 9 bases and J 4 bases; nucleotides not matched to a gene: 11. The germline V gene has CDR1 MNHNY and CDR2 SVGAGI (reference sequence). The CDR3 is 15 amino acids. The CDR3 DNA reads as TGTGCCAGTGGGAGCTACGCGGGAGGTTACAATGAGCAGTTCTTC. It is translated as CASGSYAGGYNEQFF.

This clonotype was detected once. Possible read error: a much larger clone is one base away. The CDR3 carries no conserved terminal phenylalanine or tryptophan, so it likely arises from a read error. V usage is TRBV9 and J usage is TRBJ2-5; 9 bases line up with TRBD2. V gave up 0 bases and J gave up 6 bases; unmatched junction bases: 15. This CDR3 is built from 18 residues. Germline V gene sequence: CDR1 SGDLS, CDR2 YYNGEE. CDR3 coding DNA: TGTGCCAGCAGCGTAGATGACCTAGCGGGACCCCTGCTGAAGACCCAGTACTCC. Amino acid sequence: CASSVDDLAGPLLKTQYS.

In regard to this clonotype: Given a much more abundant clone one base away, this may be a read error. The V call is TRBV7-9, the J call TRBJ2-3; D possibly matches TRBD1 or TRBD2 (6 bases each). V was trimmed by 4 bases and J by 4 bases, leaving 12 bases between them. The germline V gene has CDR1 SEHNR and CDR2 FQNEAQ (reference sequence). The CDR3 is 14 amino acids. CDR3 in amino acids: CASSSGGDADTQYF. As DNA, the CDR3 is TGTGCCAGCAGCTCCGGGGGCGACGCAGATACGCAGTATTTT.

This clonotype was observed many times. The chain combines TRBV12-3 or TRBV12-4 with TRBJ2-2; 12 nucleotides line up with TRBD1. The CDR3 runs 19 residues. Losses at the gene ends were 6 bases for V and 3 bases for J; bases not matched to a gene: 14. The CDR3 DNA follows: TGTGCCAGCAGCCCCGGGACAGGGGGCGTATTGGTGGACACCGGGGAGCTGTTTTTT. This translates into CASSPGTGGVLVDTGELFF.

This clonotype was counted at least ten times. The chain couples TRBV10-3 to TRBJ1-5; D is unresolved. Deletions cut 2 bases from V and 0 bases from J, with 2 bases between. This CDR3 spans 13 amino acids. Germline V gives CDR1 ENHRY, CDR2 SYGVKD. The DNA of the CDR3 is TGTGCCATCAGTGAGGATAGCAATCAGCCCCAGCATTTT. Amino acid sequence: CAISEDSNQPQHF.

Many counts were recorded for this clonotype. The chain carries TRBV6-2 or TRBV6-3 and TRBJ2-5; D uncertain. CDR3 length equals 13 residues. Germline CDR1 MNHEY, CDR2 SVGEGT. V was shortened by 2 bases and J by 4 bases, with 8 bases between the two germline ends. This chain's CDR3 is CASSYPVAETQYF. The CDR3 DNA is TGTGCCAGCAGTTACCCTGTCGCAGAGACCCAGTACTTC.

About this clonotype itself: Being one base from a much bigger clone, this may be a read error. This is likely a read error, given that the CDR3 carries no conserved phenylalanine or tryptophan at its end. The chain recombines TRBV6-6 with TRBJ2-7; D might be TRBD2 (6 bases). V lost 3 bases, J lost 0 bases, and 9 bases lay in between. Germline CDR1 is MNHNY and CDR2 is SVGAGI (reference sequence). This CDR3 contains 14 residues. CDR3 protein: CASSYGTPSYEQYS. The CDR3 region has the DNA TGTGCCAGCAGTTATGGGACTCCCTCCTACGAGCAGTACTCC.

This clonotype was recorded at least ten times. V is TRBV28 and J is TRBJ1-5, with D possibly matching TRBD1 (6 bases). The CDR3 contains 13 residues. CDR1 MDHEN and CDR2 SYDVKM come from the germline V gene. V lost 3 bases to trimming and J lost 3 bases, with 6 bases between them. CDR3 region: CASSLGHNQPQHF. CDR3 in DNA: TGTGCCAGCAGTTTGGGACACAATCAGCCCCAGCATTTT. Based on the CDR3 plus reference TRBV28 and TRBJ1-5, the full variable domain is DVKVTQSSRYLVKRTGEKVFLECVQDMDHENMFWYRQDPGLGLRLIYFSYDVKMKEKGDIPEGYSVSREKKERFSLILESASTNQTSMYLCASSLGHNQPQHFGDGTRLSIL.

Concerning this clonotype: This may stem from a read error, because a much larger clone lies one nucleotide away. V is TRBV7-9 and J is TRBJ1-1; D might be TRBD1 (5 bases). The CDR3 length is 14 residues. Trimming took off 5 bases at V and 7 bases at J, with 17 bases between the two ends. Germline-derived CDR1 and CDR2 are SEHNR and FQNEAQ (reference sequence). CDR3: CASSKLTEYIEAFF. The DNA of the CDR3 is TGTGCCAGCAGCAAACTGACAGAGTACATTGAAGCTTTCTTT. Drawing the rest from reference TRBV7-9 and TRBJ1-1, the complete variable domain is DTGVSQNPRHKITKRGQNVTFRCDPISEHNRLYWYRQTLGQGPEFLTYFQNEAQLEKSRLLSDRFSAERPKGSFSTLEIQRTEQGDSAMYLCASSKLTEYIEAFFGQGTRLTVV.

V and J are TRBV7-9 and TRBJ2-7; 9 nucleotides align to TRBD1. The CDR3 sequence is 16 residues long. CDR1 is SEHNR, CDR2 FQNEAQ, per germline (reference sequence). The J segment lost 2 bases and the V segment lost 1 base, leaving 6 bases of the junction unmatched. The CDR3 DNA reads as TGTGCCAGCAGCTTAGGGGGACAGGGATTTACCTACGAGCAGTACTTC. It translates to CASSLGGQGFTYEQYF.

This clonotype was detected ten times or more. The chain employs TRBV7-2 and TRBJ2-3; D gene ambiguous. Germline lookup yields CDR1 SGHTA and CDR2 FQGNSA. This CDR3 spans 17 amino acids. V was trimmed by 1 base and J by 0 bases, leaving 14 bases between them. The CDR3 reads CASSLVYQSYSTDTQYF. CDR3 in DNA: TGTGCCAGCAGCTTAGTTTATCAGTCCTATAGCACAGATACGCAGTATTTT.

As regards this clonotype: This could be a read error, since a much larger clone is one nucleotide away. This CDR3 fails to terminate in the conserved phenylalanine or tryptophan, so it likely reflects a read error. The chain carries TRBV7-9 and TRBJ2-5, with D perhaps assigned TRBD1 or TRBD2 (5 bases each). Germline values: CDR1 SEHNR, CDR2 FQNEAQ (reference sequence). CDR3 length: 15 residues. V was clipped by 4 bases and J by 1 base, with 13 bases between them. The CDR3 DNA follows: TGTGCCAGCAGCTACCCCGGGACGCCCCAAGAGACCCAGTACTAC. It yields the protein CASSYPGTPQETQYY.